A selection of T cell receptor beta chains follows, all from one sample in a study of T-cell memory formation after mild COVID-19. A single record per CDR3 protein comes from TCRdb applying MiXCR to the 5' RACE reads. Here the sample spans fewer than 650,000 distinct CDR3 sequences, 15% to 20% being singletons. The material sequenced was PBMCs or a T cell subset sorted from them (not recorded which). The source of these receptors is an adult woman who had mild COVID-19 (a few samples of this study predate the infection). Cell type and time point are not known. CDR3s include the opening cysteine and the closing phenylalanine or tryptophan. The D gene is left open where the match is weak. Clone size, where shown, is once, few, many, or a class for clones that have expanded.

V gene	J gene	clone size	D gene	CDR3 protein	CDR3 DNA
TRBV27	TRBJ2-5	NA	NA	CASSSGDFNGETQYF	TGTGCCAGCAGTTCGGGGGACTTCAACGGGGAGACCCAGTACTTC
TRBV12-3/TRBV12-4	TRBJ2-7	NA	TRBD2	CASSQTLAGSYEQYF	TGTGCCAGCAGCCAAACTTTAGCGGGCTCCTACGAGCAGTACTTC
TRBV7-9	TRBJ2-1	NA	TRBD1	CASRATRGQGLNEQFF	TGTGCCAGCAGGGCTACCCGGGGACAGGGGCTCAATGAGCAGTTCTTC
TRBV3-1	TRBJ2-2	NA	TRBD2	CASSQEWQREGWNTGELFF	TGTGCCAGCAGCCAAGAATGGCAGCGGGAGGGTTGGAACACCGGGGAGCTGTTTTTT
TRBV7-9	TRBJ2-3	few	TRBD2	CASRSSGGRSTDTQYF	TGTGCCAGCCGAAGCAGCGGGGGGAGGAGCACAGATACGCAGTATTTT
TRBV7-2	TRBJ2-5	NA	TRBD2	CASSLAAGEATSQYF	TGTGCCAGCAGCTTAGCGGCGGGGGAGGCGACCTCCCAGTACTTC
TRBV9	TRBJ2-1	few	TRBD2	CASILHRGGATEQFF	TGTGCCAGCATCCTCCACCGGGGGGGGGCTACTGAGCAGTTCTTC
TRBV12-3/TRBV12-4	TRBJ2-6	NA	NA	CASSDRVSGANVLTF	TGTGCCAGCAGTGACCGGGTATCAGGGGCCAACGTCCTGACTTTC
TRBV7-2	TRBJ2-7	many	NA	CASSLGNRVYEQYF	TGTGCCAGCAGCTTAGGCAACAGGGTGTACGAGCAGTACTTC
TRBV7-9	TRBJ2-7	few	TRBD1	CASSSQGQPSYEQYF	TGTGCCAGCAGCTCCCAGGGACAGCCCTCCTACGAGCAGTACTTC
TRBV4-2	TRBJ2-3	NA	NA	CASSPFGAGADVEYF	NA
TRBV5-1	TRBJ2-1	NA	NA	CASSPWSPDGNEQFF	TGCGCCAGCAGCCCATGGTCCCCCGACGGCAATGAGCAGTTCTTC
TRBV15	TRBJ1-1	many	NA	CATRGRDSGTEAFF	TGTGCCACCAGAGGGAGAGACTCGGGCACTGAAGCTTTCTTT
TRBV6-6	TRBJ2-5	NA	NA	CASRLKLTSQETQYF	TGTGCCAGCAGACTTAAGTTGACGTCCCAAGAGACCCAGTACTTC
TRBV5-4	TRBJ2-1	few	TRBD2	CASSRPGRTSGRVYNEQFF	TGTGCCAGCAGCAGACCAGGGAGGACTAGCGGGAGGGTATACAATGAGCAGTTCTTC